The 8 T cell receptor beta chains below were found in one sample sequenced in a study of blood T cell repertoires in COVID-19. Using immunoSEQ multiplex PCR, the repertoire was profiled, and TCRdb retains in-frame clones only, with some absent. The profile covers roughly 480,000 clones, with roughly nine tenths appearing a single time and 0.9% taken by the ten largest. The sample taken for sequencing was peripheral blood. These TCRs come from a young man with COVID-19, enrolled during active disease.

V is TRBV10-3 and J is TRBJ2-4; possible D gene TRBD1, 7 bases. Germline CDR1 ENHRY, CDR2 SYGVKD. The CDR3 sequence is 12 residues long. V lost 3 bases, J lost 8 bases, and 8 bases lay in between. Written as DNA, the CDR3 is TGTGCCATCAGTGACAGGGGGGACATTCAGTACTTC. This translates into CAISDRGDIQYF.

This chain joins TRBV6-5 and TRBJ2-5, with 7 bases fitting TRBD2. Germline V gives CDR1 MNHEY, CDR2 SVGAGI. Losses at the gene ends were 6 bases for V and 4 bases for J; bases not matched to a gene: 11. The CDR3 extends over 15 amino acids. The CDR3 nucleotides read TGTGCCAGCAGCCACACCCCTAGCGGCATAGAGACCCAGTACTTC. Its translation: CASSHTPSGIETQYF.

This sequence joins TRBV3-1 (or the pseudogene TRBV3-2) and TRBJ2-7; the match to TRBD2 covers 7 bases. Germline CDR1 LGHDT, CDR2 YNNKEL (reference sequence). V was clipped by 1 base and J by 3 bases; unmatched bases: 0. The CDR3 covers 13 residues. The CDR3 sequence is CASSQGDYYEQYF. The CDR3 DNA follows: TGTGCCAGCAGCCAAGGGGACTACTACGAGCAGTACTTC.

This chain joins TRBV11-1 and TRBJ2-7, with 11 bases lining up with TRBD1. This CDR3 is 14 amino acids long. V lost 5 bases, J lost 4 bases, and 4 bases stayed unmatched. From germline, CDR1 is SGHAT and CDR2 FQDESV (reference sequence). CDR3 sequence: CASSPGQGAYEQYF. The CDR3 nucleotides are TGTGCCAGCAGCCCTGGACAGGGGGCGTACGAGCAGTACTTC. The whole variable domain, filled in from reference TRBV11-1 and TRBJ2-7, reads EAEVAQSPRYKITEKSQAVAFWCDPISGHATLYWYRQILGQGPELLVQFQDESVVDDSQLPKDRFSAERLKGVDSTLKIQPAELGDSAMYLCASSPGQGAYEQYFGPGTRLTVT.

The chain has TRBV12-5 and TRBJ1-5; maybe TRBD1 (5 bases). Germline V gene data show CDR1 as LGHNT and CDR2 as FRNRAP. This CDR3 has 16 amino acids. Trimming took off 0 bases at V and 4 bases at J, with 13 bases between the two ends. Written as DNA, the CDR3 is TGTGCTAGTGGTTTGGTACCTGGCAGGGCAAATCAGCCCCAGCATTTT. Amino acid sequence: CASGLVPGRANQPQHF.

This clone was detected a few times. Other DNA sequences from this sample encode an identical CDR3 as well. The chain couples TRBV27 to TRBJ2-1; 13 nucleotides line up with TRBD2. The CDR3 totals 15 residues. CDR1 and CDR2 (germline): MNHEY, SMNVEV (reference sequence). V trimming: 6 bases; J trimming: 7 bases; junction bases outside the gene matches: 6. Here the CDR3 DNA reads TGTGCCAGCAGCCCAGGACTAGCGGGGGTGAATGAGCAGTTCTTC. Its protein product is CASSPGLAGVNEQFF.

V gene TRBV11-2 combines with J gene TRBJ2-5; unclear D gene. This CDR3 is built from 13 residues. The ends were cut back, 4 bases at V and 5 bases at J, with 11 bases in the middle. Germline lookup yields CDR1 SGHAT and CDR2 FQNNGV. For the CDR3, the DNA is TGTGCCAGCAGCTCCCCCGGTTGGGAGACCCAGTACTTC. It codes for CASSSPGWETQYF.

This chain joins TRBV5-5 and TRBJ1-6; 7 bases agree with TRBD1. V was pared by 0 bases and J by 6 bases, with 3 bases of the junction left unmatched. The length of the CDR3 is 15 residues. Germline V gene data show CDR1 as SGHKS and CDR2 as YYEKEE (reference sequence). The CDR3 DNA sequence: TGTGCCAGCAGCTTGGGGGGACAGTCTAATTCACCCCTCCACTTT. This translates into CASSLGGQSNSPLHF.